These 7 T cell receptor beta chains share one sample of origin, sequenced in a study of blood T cell repertoires in COVID-19. Produced via immunoSEQ multiplex PCR; TCRdb's table is partial and in-frame only. Of over 140,000 clones listed, around 80% are singletons. The sequenced sample was peripheral blood. All receptors come from a woman older than 75 with active or convalescent COVID-19.

The chain employs TRBV7-2 and TRBJ1-3; no reliable D call. CDR3 length equals 16 residues. Germline CDR1 is SGHTA and CDR2 is FQGNSA. Trimming shortened V by 3 bases and J by 1 base, and 13 bases separated the two germline ends. The CDR3 sequence: CASSLGSQISGNTIYF. CDR3 bases: TGTGCCAGCAGCTTGGGCAGCCAGATATCTGGAAACACCATATATTTT.

The rearrangement joins TRBV24-1 to TRBJ2-2; TRBD1 is a possible D gene (5 bases). Trimming stripped 3 bases from V and 3 bases from J, with 13 bases between. The CDR3 contains 16 residues. Germline CDR1 reads KGHDR; CDR2 reads SFDVKD. CDR3 nucleotides: TGTGCCACCAGTGATGCAGGGTCACCGGACACCGGGGAGCTGTTTTTT. It yields the protein CATSDAGSPDTGELFF.

This chain uses TRBV5-1 with TRBJ2-7; D might be TRBD2 (5 bases). The CDR3 length is 13 residues. Germline assignment: CDR1 SGHRS and CDR2 YFSETQ. V lost 5 bases to trimming and J lost 0 bases, with 9 bases between them. The CDR3 DNA sequence: TGCGCCAGCAGTCGTGGGAGCTCCTACGAGCAGTACTTC. Protein sequence: CASSRGSSYEQYF.

V is TRBV4-1 and J is TRBJ2-3; possibly TRBD1 for D (6 bases). In germline, CDR1 is MGHRA, CDR2 YSYEKL. This CDR3 is 17 amino acids long. V was trimmed by 0 bases and J by 4 bases, leaving 17 bases between them. This CDR3 is CASSQDDRPTGPDTQYF. The CDR3 DNA sequence: TGCGCCAGCAGCCAAGACGACAGGCCAACGGGTCCAGATACGCAGTATTTT.

The V call is TRBV11-3, the J call TRBJ2-2; 7 positions match TRBD1. There are 16 residues in the CDR3. Trimming at V came to 3 bases and at J to 0 bases, leaving 4 bases not matched to a gene. Germline CDR1 and CDR2: SGHNT and YENEEA. The CDR3, as DNA: TGTGCCAGCAGCTTTTCTAGGGGGCCGAACACCGGGGAGCTGTTTTTT. The encoded protein is CASSFSRGPNTGELFF.

V is TRBV6-2 or TRBV6-3 and J is TRBJ2-3; the match to TRBD1 covers 7 bases. CDR3 length: 15 amino acids. The ends lost 4 bases at V and 2 bases at J; junction bases unmatched: 6. Per germline, CDR1 MNHEY and CDR2 SVGEGT. The CDR3 region is CASSLTGITTDTQYF. CDR3 DNA sequence: TGTGCCAGCAGTTTGACAGGGATAACCACAGATACGCAGTATTTT.

This clone was seen a few times. The V call is TRBV10-1, the J call TRBJ2-7; TRBD1 matches at 8 bases. CDR1 is WNHNN, CDR2 SYGVQD, per germline (reference sequence). The trim removed 3 bases at V and 4 bases at J, leaving 8 bases unmatched. This CDR3 comprises 15 residues. The CDR3 here is CASSDPTGAGYEQYF. CDR3 sequence (DNA): TGCGCCAGCAGTGACCCGACAGGGGCGGGATACGAGCAGTACTTC.